The rows below give T cell receptor beta chains drawn from one sample of a study of T cell repertoires in cytomegalovirus infection. TCRdb re-called the reads with MiXCR, one entry per CDR3 protein. The sample shows about 100,000 distinct CDR3 sequences, 16% of them seen only once. Specimen: PBMCs. These receptors originate from a human donor in good health (CMV status not recorded). Some clones in this sample may be carry-over from other donors' samples. Each CDR3 is given with its conserved first and last residue. D genes are given only for firm matches. Some rows mark clone size as missing; the rest say once, few, many or name a class of expanded clone.

TRBV29-1	TRBJ2-1	-	few	TGCAGCGTTGGAGAGGGGGGGGGCAATGAGCAGTTCTTC	CSVGEGGGNEQFF
TRBV20-1	TRBJ2-5	-	-	TGCAGTGCTAGAACTAGGGGGTTTGTCGGGGAGACCCAGTACTTC	CSARTRGFVGETQYF
TRBV9	TRBJ1-1	TRBD1	-	TGTGCCAGCAGCGTATTTACAGGGGAGACTGAAGCTTTCTTT	CASSVFTGETEAFF
TRBV7-2	TRBJ1-2	-	many	TGTGCCAGCATCCGTCCCTCGATGCGGGCTCATGGCTACACCTTC	CASIRPSMRAHGYTF
TRBV7-2	TRBJ2-3	-	many	TGTGCCAGCAGCCCCCAGGTCGGGTTCACAGATACGCAGTATTTT	CASSPQVGFTDTQYF
TRBV7-2	TRBJ1-6	-	few	TGTGCCAGCAGCTTCATAGGGAGCTCCTATAATTCACCCCTCCACTTT	CASSFIGSSYNSPLHF
TRBV12-5	TRBJ2-5	TRBD1	many	TGTGCTAGTGGTCTTCAGGGGGTGGAGACCCAGTACTTC	CASGLQGVETQYF
TRBV5-1	TRBJ1-3	-	-	TGCGCCAGCAGCCCCCGGAAAGGGATACTCTCTGGAAACACCATATATTTT	CASSPRKGILSGNTIYF
TRBV7-2	TRBJ2-7	-	many	TGTGCCAGCAGCTTGGGTGCGGGGCTCTCCTACGAGCAGTACTTC	CASSLGAGLSYEQYF
TRBV7-2	TRBJ1-5	TRBD1	medium-sized	TGTGCCAGCAGCTTGACAGGGTCGAGACAGCCCCAGCATTTT	CASSLTGSRQPQHF
TRBV7-3	TRBJ2-1	TRBD2	many	TGTGCCAGCAGCCCATTTGGGACTAGCGGATACTCCTACAATGAGCAGTTCTTC	CASSPFGTSGYSYNEQFF
TRBV29-1	TRBJ2-5	-	-	TGCAGCGTTCAAGCACGGCTCCGACAAGAGACCCAGTACTTC	CSVQARLRQETQYF
TRBV30	TRBJ1-4	-	-	TGTGCCTGGAGTCACCACCCAGACAGTGGGGTAGGACTGTTTTTT	CAWSHHPDSGVGLFF
TRBV11-2	TRBJ2-7	-	few	TGTGCCAGCAGACTACACCAGGACGTCTACGAGCAGTACTTC	CASRLHQDVYEQYF
TRBV7-2	TRBJ2-3	TRBD2	many	TGTGCCAGCGGTTTTCCCCATGCGAGCGGGGGGGCCGAGTATACGCAGTATTTT	CASGFPHASGGAEYTQYF
TRBV7-9	TRBJ2-5	-	many	TGTGCCAGCAGCTCCCTGGCGCGGGTGCGGGAGACCCAGTACTTC	CASSSLARVRETQYF
TRBV27	TRBJ2-2	-	few	TGTGCCAGCAGCCGGCCTTCCGGGGAGCTGTTTTTT	CASSRPSGELFF
TRBV15	TRBJ1-5	-	many	TGTGCCACCAGCAGAGATCGGGGTCAGCCCCAGCATTTT	CATSRDRGQPQHF
TRBV7-2	TRBJ2-1	TRBD2	-	TGTGCCAGCAGCTTACCCTTGGGACTAGCTGGGCACAATGAGCAGTTCTTC	CASSLPLGLAGHNEQFF
TRBV15	TRBJ2-1	TRBD1	many	TGTGCCACCAGCAGAGACGGACAGGGACACAATGAGCAGTTCTTC	CATSRDGQGHNEQFF
TRBV15	TRBJ2-4	-	-	TGTGCCACCAGCACCAGGACGGGGCTAGCAAAATACATTCAGTACTTC	CATSTRTGLAKYIQYF
TRBV6-6	TRBJ2-7	TRBD1	many	TGTGCCAGCAGTTATCCCGGACAGGGGTCCTACGAGCAGTACTTC	CASSYPGQGSYEQYF
TRBV28	TRBJ1-2	-	few	TGTGCCAGCAGTTTCCCCCGGGGGAGGGTTCGCTATGGCTACACCTTC	CASSFPRGRVRYGYTF
TRBV4-3	TRBJ2-7	-	-	TGCGCCAGCAGCCAAGGGCCTAGCGAAGGCTACGAGCAGTACTTC	CASSQGPSEGYEQYF
TRBV7-2	TRBJ2-2	TRBD2	many	TGTGCCAGCAGCCCCACCCTAGCGGGGGGGCGCACCGGGGAGCTGTTTTTT	CASSPTLAGGRTGELFF
TRBV7-9	TRBJ1-4	TRBD1	many	TGTGCCAGCAGCTTAGTAAAGATCAGGGGGGATGAAAAACTGTTTTTT	CASSLVKIRGDEKLFF
TRBV20-1	TRBJ2-5	TRBD1	many	TGCAGTGCTACGACCGGGACAGGGAGAAAGGAGACCCAGTACTTC	CSATTGTGRKETQYF
TRBV7-2	TRBJ1-3	-	many	TGTGCCAGCAGCCCACAGGATCGGGGTGGAAACACCATATATTTT	CASSPQDRGGNTIYF
TRBV7-9	TRBJ1-2	TRBD1	many	TGTGCCAGCAGAGCTGACAGGGGGCCGCGTGGCTACACCTTC	CASRADRGPRGYTF
TRBV5-6	TRBJ2-1	-	many	TGTGCCAGCAGCTTGTCAGGGCGTGAGCAGTTCTTC	CASSLSGREQFF
TRBV12-3/TRBV12-4	TRBJ2-7	-	many	TGTGCCAGCAGTTCGGACGGAGTAATCTACGAGCAGTACTTC	CASSSDGVIYEQYF
TRBV28	TRBJ1-5	-	-	TGTGCCAGCAGTCCCTCAGGGGCGTACAATCAGCCCCAGCATTTT	CASSPSGAYNQPQHF
TRBV19	TRBJ2-7	-	-	TGTGCCAGTAGTCCACGGACGGGTTCCTACGAGCAGTACTTC	CASSPRTGSYEQYF
TRBV15	TRBJ1-5	-	few	TGTGCCACCAGCGGCAATAGCAATCAGCCCCAGCATTTT	CATSGNSNQPQHF
TRBV6-6	TRBJ1-1	-	few	TGTGCCAGCAGTTACAAGGGGTCGAACACTGAAGCTTTCTTT	CASSYKGSNTEAFF
TRBV19	TRBJ1-5	-	few	TGTGCCAGTAGTACAGGATCTCGTCAGCCCCAGCATTTT	CASSTGSRQPQHF
TRBV12-5	TRBJ2-2	-	many	TGTGCTAGTGGTTTACGGGGGGCTTCGAACACCGGGGAGCTGTTTTTT	CASGLRGASNTGELFF
TRBV28	TRBJ2-1	TRBD1	-	TGTGCCAGCAGTTTGGACAGGTACTACAATGAGCAGTTCTTC	CASSLDRYYNEQFF
TRBV4-2	TRBJ1-4	-	few	TGTGCCAGCAGCCAAGACACAGTTAATGAAAAACTGTTTTTT	CASSQDTVNEKLFF
TRBV4-1	TRBJ2-3	TRBD2	-	TGCGCCAGCAGCCAAGGACTAGCCCGGTCTAGCACAGATACGCAGTATTTT	CASSQGLARSSTDTQYF
TRBV2	TRBJ2-1	TRBD1	-	TGTGCCAGCAGGGGACAGGGGTACAATGAGCAGTTCTTC	CASRGQGYNEQFF